This T cell receptor (beta chain) was retrieved from a study of regulatory T cells in long-lasting Graves disease. Both iRepertoire HTBI primers and Arm-PCR of CDR3 regions were used to build the TCR beta libraries. TCRdb re-analysed the multiplex PCR reads in MiXCR, keeping a single row per CDR3 protein. The sample yields roughly 500,000 distinct CDR3 sequences, 20% to 25% seen once. The ends lost 5 bases at V and 3 bases at J; junction bases unmatched: 8. The V gene's germline CDR1 is SGHAT and CDR2 FQNNGV. The length of the CDR3 is 15 residues. Time point meaning: persistent/refractory GD, antithyroid drugs over 5 years with positive TRAb. Scientists built the TCR library using RNA that was extracted from PBMCs.

This clonotype was obtained from a female donor with Graves disease. This specimen consisted of peripheral blood mononuclear cells (PBMCs), obtained when the disease was refractory, from a patient treated with antithyroid drugs. J is TRBJ2-7 and V is TRBV11-2; the match to TRBD2 covers 9 bases. The CDR3 DNA reads TGTGCCAGCAGCCCGAGACTAGCGGAGGGCTACGAGCAGTACTTC. It yields the protein CASSPRLAEGYEQYF. Complete variable domain (other parts from reference TRBV11-2 and TRBJ2-7): EAGVAQSPRYKIIEKRQSVAFWCNPISGHATLYWYQQILGQGPKLLIQFQNNGVVDDSQLPKDRFSAERLKGVDSTLKIQPAKLEDSAVYLCASSPRLAEGYEQYFGPGTRLTVT.